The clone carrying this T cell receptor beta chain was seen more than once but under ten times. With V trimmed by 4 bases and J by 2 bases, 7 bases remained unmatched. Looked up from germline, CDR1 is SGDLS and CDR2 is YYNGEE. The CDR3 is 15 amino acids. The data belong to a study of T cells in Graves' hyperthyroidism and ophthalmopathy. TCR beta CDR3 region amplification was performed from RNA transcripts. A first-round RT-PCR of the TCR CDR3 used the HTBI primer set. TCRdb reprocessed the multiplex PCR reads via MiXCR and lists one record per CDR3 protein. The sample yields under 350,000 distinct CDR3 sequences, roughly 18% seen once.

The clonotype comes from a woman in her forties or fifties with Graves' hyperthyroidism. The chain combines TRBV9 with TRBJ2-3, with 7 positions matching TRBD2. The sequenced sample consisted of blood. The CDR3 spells CASSFWGGNTDTQYF. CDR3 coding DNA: TGTGCCAGCAGCTTCTGGGGGGGGAACACAGATACGCAGTATTTT.